This is a list of T cell receptor beta chains from one sample in a study of radiotherapy plus CTLA-4 blockade in lung cancer. Profiling relied on immunoSEQ multiplex PCR, and the TCRdb table lists in-frame clones only, not all of them. Of approximately 60,000 clones in the sample, roughly 80% were seen once. Sequencing used peripheral blood, obtained from a patient treated with radiotherapy plus ipilimumab. These receptors came from a human donor with non-small cell lung cancer who had a complete response to radiotherapy plus ipilimumab. CDR3s include the opening cysteine and the closing phenylalanine or tryptophan. Fields, in order: CDR3 protein, CDR3 DNA, D gene, V gene, J gene, clone size. D genes are given only for firm matches. Clone size, where shown, is once, few, many, or a class for clones that have expanded.

CASSPYPGEGEAFF	TGTGCCAGCTCACCTTACCCCGGCGAGGGTGAAGCTTTCTTT	NA	TRBV18	TRBJ1-1	NA
CASNREPPYGYTF	TGTGCCAGCAATCGGGAGCCGCCATATGGCTACACCTTC	NA	TRBV2	TRBJ1-2	NA
CSASRSQGPNEKLFF	TGCAGCGCCTCAAGGTCACAGGGCCCTAATGAAAAACTGTTTTTT	NA	TRBV29-1	TRBJ1-4	NA
CASSVQGALSEQFF	TGTGCCAGCAGTGTACAGGGGGCTTTGTCTGAGCAGTTCTTC	TRBD1	TRBV6-1	TRBJ2-1	NA
CASYGQGYGYTF	TGTGCCAGCTACGGACAGGGCTATGGCTACACCTTC	TRBD1	TRBV6-1	TRBJ1-2	NA
CASSPRGLANEQFF	TGTGCCAGCAGCCCCCGCGGACTAGCCAATGAGCAGTTCTTC	TRBD2	TRBV11-2	TRBJ2-1	NA
CASSLAERGPTIYF	TGTGCCAGTAGTCTAGCAGAAAGAGGGCCCACCATATATTTT	NA	TRBV19	TRBJ1-3	few
CASSETLVWGPTETQYF	TGTGCCAGCAGTGAAACCTTGGTTTGGGGGCCGACAGAGACCCAGTACTTC	NA	TRBV2	TRBJ2-5	NA
CASTSVKTEARGYTF	TGTGCCAGTACCTCAGTAAAGACCGAAGCTAGGGGCTACACCTTC	NA	TRBV19	TRBJ1-2	NA
CASSLEAGGPYNEQFF	TGTGCCAGCAGCTTAGAGGCGGGGGGCCCCTACAATGAGCAGTTCTTC	TRBD2	TRBV7-6	TRBJ2-1	once
CASSKASLQFF	TGTGCCAGCAGCAAAGCTAGCCTTCAGTTCTTC	NA	TRBV7-2	TRBJ2-1	NA
CASSPNGLSGNTIYF	TGTGCCAGCTCACCCAACGGACTCTCTGGAAACACCATATATTTT	NA	TRBV18	TRBJ1-3	many
CASSEGGGGDNEQFF	TGCGCCAGCAGTGAGGGAGGAGGGGGGGACAATGAGCAGTTCTTC	NA	TRBV10-1	TRBJ2-1	NA